Sequencing of this TCR beta chain was carried out in a study of T cell responses to AZD1222 COVID-19 vaccine. Trimming removed 0 bases at V and 13 bases at J, with 17 bases between. The CDR3 loop spans 15 amino acids. Germline loops: CDR1 SGDLS, CDR2 YYNGEE. Study-level points and caveats: There were vaccine-associated CD4 TCRs across spike, dominant at 160-218 and 743-854. Spike-specific TCR breadth and depth went up after people got two AZD1222 doses. Unmutated variant regions are reportedly the target of nearly half of TCRs that are spike-specific. Scientists sampled the repertoires only once the peak T cell response had passed.

Sequencing used immunoSEQ multiplex PCR; TCRdb keeps in-frame clones, though not all of them. The sample has under 200,000 clones, about 88% seen once. Details on this clone: The antigen remains undetermined.

The receptor comes from an adult in good health. This chain uses TRBV9 with TRBJ1-6, with TRBD1 as a possible D gene (5 bases). This material consisted of peripheral blood, taken on day 0 of AZD1222 vaccination. The CDR3 bases are TGTGCCAGCAGCGTAGATGACAGTACGGCTAACCCCCTCCACTTT. It encodes CASSVDDSTANPLHF.